The 21 T cell receptor beta chains below come from one sample, sequenced in a study of cytomegalovirus exposure and HLA in healthy donors. PCR amplification relied on 60 Vbeta primers (plus 13 Jbeta primers). Sequencing used immunoSEQ multiplex PCR; TCRdb keeps in-frame clones, though not all of them. This sample has 130,000 or so clones; about 75% occur once, and the top ten carry less than 3.5%. The sample taken for sequencing was PBMCs. The receptors stem from a middle-aged woman in good health and CMV-seropositive.

The V call is TRBV6-5, the J call TRBJ2-5; 9 positions match TRBD1. There are 15 residues in the CDR3. The V gene's germline CDR1 is MNHEY and CDR2 SVGAGI. Trimming cost V 6 bases and J 1 base; bases outside gene matches: 6. The CDR3 here is CASSLQTGGQETQYF. The CDR3 DNA reads TGTGCCAGCAGCCTCCAGACAGGGGGCCAAGAGACCCAGTACTTC.

The chain is built from TRBV14 and TRBJ2-7, with TRBD2 as a possible D gene (6 bases). CDR3 length: 12 amino acids. Germline loops: CDR1 SGHDN, CDR2 FVKESK. The CDR3 loop is CASGVQVYEQYF. Here the CDR3 DNA reads TGTGCGTCGGGAGTCCAGGTCTACGAGCAGTACTTC.

This sequence joins TRBV6-6 and TRBJ2-7, with D maybe TRBD1 (6 bases). The CDR3 consists of 15 residues. CDR1 is MNHNY, CDR2 SVGAGI, per germline (reference sequence). V was pared by 8 bases and J by 2 bases, with 19 bases between. CDR3 sequence: CASGRAAGDTYEQYF. DNA of the CDR3: TGTGCCAGCGGAAGGGCGGCAGGGGATACCTACGAGCAGTACTTC.

The chain combines TRBV30 with TRBJ1-2; TRBD1 aligns across 8 bases. The CDR3 length is 13 residues. Germline V gene lookup returns CDR1 GTSNPN and CDR2 SVGIG (reference sequence). V gave up 2 bases and J gave up 7 bases; unmatched junction bases: 6. CDR3 region: CAWSPGGISGYTF. The CDR3 DNA reads TGTGCCTGGAGTCCAGGGGGCATTTCTGGCTACACCTTC.

In this sample, this clone turned up a few times. This chain joins TRBV5-4 and TRBJ1-1; 8 bases align to TRBD1. The length of the CDR3 is 13 residues. The trim removed 1 base at V and 11 bases at J, leaving 7 bases unmatched. The germline V gene encodes CDR1 SGHNT and CDR2 YYREEE (reference sequence). CDR3 in amino acids: CASSLSPGGYAFF. The CDR3 bases are TGTGCCAGCAGCTTGAGCCCAGGGGGCTACGCTTTCTTT.

The chain uses TRBV30 and TRBJ2-5; the match to TRBD1 covers 7 bases. This CDR3 is built from 13 residues. Unmatched junction bases numbered 7, after V lost 4 bases and J lost 5 bases. The V gene's germline CDR1 is GTSNPN and CDR2 SVGIG (reference sequence). The CDR3 nucleotides read TGTGCCTGGATACGAACGGACAGGGAGACCCAGTACTTC. Its protein is CAWIRTDRETQYF.

The chain links TRBV7-9 to TRBJ2-1, with TRBD2 as a possible D gene (5 bases). Germline V gene data show CDR1 as SEHNR and CDR2 as FQNEAQ (reference sequence). The V and J ends lost 5 bases and 5 bases respectively, with 10 bases between them. This CDR3 has 13 residues. The CDR3 region is CASSSTGDNEQFF. The CDR3 DNA reads as TGTGCCAGCAGCAGTACCGGGGACAATGAGCAGTTCTTC.

J is TRBJ1-2 and V is TRBV19; possibly TRBD1 for D (6 bases). V lost 1 base and J lost 5, with 14 bases in between. Germline V lookup: CDR1 LNHDA, CDR2 SQIVND (reference sequence). CDR3 length: 15 amino acids. The CDR3, as DNA: TGTGCCAGTAGTATAGGGACAGTCCCGACGTATGGCTACACCTTC. Its translation is CASSIGTVPTYGYTF.

This clone was picked up one time. This chain connects TRBV10-3 to TRBJ2-7; possible D gene TRBD1, 5 bases. There are 18 residues in the CDR3. CDR1 is ENHRY and CDR2 is SYGVKD in the germline V gene. V was shortened by 2 bases and J by 7 bases, with 27 bases between the two germline ends. CDR3 DNA sequence: TGTGCCATCAGTGAGACGTCCCACGACAGCCCCTTGCAAAGGGAGCAGTACTTC. It codes for CAISETSHDSPLQREQYF.

DNA for the CDR3: TGTGCCAGCAGCATAGGCGGGCCTGGGAATCAGCCCCAGCATTTT. Translating gives CASSIGGPGNQPQHF. The rearrangement joins TRBV7-8 to TRBJ1-5, with D uncertain. Trimming took 5 bases from V and 4 from J, leaving 15 bases between them. Germline CDR1 reads SGHVS; CDR2 reads FQNEAQ. CDR3 length: 15 amino acids.

This clone was seen a single time. The chain links TRBV2 to TRBJ2-1; unclear D gene. The CDR3 consists of 12 residues. CDR1 and CDR2 (germline): SNHLY, FYNNEI. Trimming removed 6 bases from V and 8 bases from J, with 11 bases in between. CDR3 sequence: CASSNRVDEQFF. CDR3 coding DNA: TGTGCCAGCAGCAACCGGGTGGATGAGCAGTTCTTC.

V and J are TRBV20-1 and TRBJ1-1, with unresolved D. CDR1 and CDR2 (germline): DFQATT, SNEGSKA (reference sequence). The CDR3 is made up of 10 amino acids. V was shortened by 4 bases and J by 2 bases, with 2 bases between the two germline ends. The CDR3, as DNA: TGCAGTGCTACTAACACTGAAGCTTTCTTT. Encoded protein: CSATNTEAFF.

This sequence joins TRBV9 and TRBJ2-5; 12 positions match TRBD2. The CDR3 has 17 amino acids. V was pared by 0 bases and J by 0 bases, with 3 bases of the junction left unmatched. Germline CDR1 and CDR2: SGDLS and YYNGEE. The CDR3 DNA reads TGTGCCAGCAGCGTAGGGGGGACTAGCGGGTACCAAGAGACCCAGTACTTC. Translation: CASSVGGTSGYQETQYF.

The rearrangement links TRBV10-3 to TRBJ2-7, with 10 bases that match TRBD1. Trimming removed 6 bases from V and 4 bases from J; junction bases left unmatched: 9. CDR3 length equals 15 residues. Germline values: CDR1 ENHRY, CDR2 SYGVKD. CDR3 DNA: TGTGCCATCAGGAATCCGGGACAGGGGTTATACGAGCAGTACTTC. It encodes CAIRNPGQGLYEQYF.

The chain is built from TRBV19 and TRBJ1-5, with D possibly TRBD1 on 5 matching bases. The V gene lost 0 bases and the J gene lost 4 bases, with 7 bases spanning the gap. There are 14 residues in the CDR3. Germline-derived CDR1 and CDR2 are LNHDA and SQIVND (reference sequence). The CDR3 DNA is TGTGCCAGTAGTATAGACAGGGTAAATCAGCCCCAGCATTTT. It is translated as CASSIDRVNQPQHF.

This clone was seen a few times. CDR3 protein: CAWKGAGVLFF. In DNA, the CDR3 is TGTGCCTGGAAAGGGGCAGGGGTACTGTTTTTT. V and J are TRBV30 and TRBJ1-4; a possible D gene is TRBD1 (6 bases). The CDR3 totals 11 residues. Trimming took 4 bases from V and 13 from J, leaving 13 bases between them. CDR1 and CDR2 (germline): GTSNPN, SVGIG (reference sequence).

This clone was counted only a few times. The rearrangement uses TRBV5-6 and TRBJ2-3, with unresolved D. This CDR3 is built from 14 residues. Deletions cut 0 bases from V and 1 base from J, with 6 bases between. From germline, CDR1 is SGHDT and CDR2 YYEEEE. CDR3 region: CASSLGAGTDTQYF. CDR3 nucleotides: TGTGCCAGCAGCTTGGGGGCCGGCACAGATACGCAGTATTTT. The complete variable domain, with remaining parts taken from reference TRBV5-6 and TRBJ2-3, reads DAGVTQSPTHLIKTRGQQVTLRCSPKSGHDTVSWYQQALGQGPQFIFQYYEEEERQRGNFPDRFSGHQFPNYSSELNVNALLLGDSALYLCASSLGAGTDTQYFGPGTRLTVL.

This clone was picked up one time. The chain has TRBV2 and TRBJ2-2; maybe TRBD2 (6 bases). Germline V gene data show CDR1 as SNHLY and CDR2 as FYNNEI. This CDR3 contains 13 residues. V lost 9 bases and J 6 bases, leaving 14 bases between the germline ends. This CDR3 reads CARGRGKAGELFF. Written as DNA, the CDR3 is TGTGCCAGGGGACGGGGGAAGGCCGGGGAGCTGTTTTTT. The variable domain in full, with the rest retrieved from reference TRBV2 and TRBJ2-2, is EPEVTQTPSHQVTQMGQEVILRCVPISNHLYFYWYRQILGQKVEFLVSFYNNEISEKSEIFDDQFSVERPDGSNFTLKIRSTKLEDSAMYFCARGRGKAGELFFGEGSRLTVL.

CDR3 nucleotide sequence: TGTGCCAGCAGCCTTCGGGGGGGCTTCAGGGAGACCCAGTACTTC. Encoded protein: CASSLRGGFRETQYF. The chain recombines TRBV14 with TRBJ2-5; 8 bases line up with TRBD2. Germline values: CDR1 SGHDN, CDR2 FVKESK. The junction had 9 bases not matched to a gene; V was cut back by 4 bases and J by 5 bases. CDR3 length equals 15 residues.

The V gene is TRBV30, the J gene TRBJ2-7, with D tentatively TRBD2 (6 bases). V was shortened by 0 bases and J by 0 bases, with 12 bases between the two germline ends. This CDR3 is 15 amino acids long. Germline V lookup: CDR1 GTSNPN, CDR2 SVGIG (reference sequence). CDR3 in amino acids: CAWSVPGSLSYEQYF. The CDR3 nucleotides are TGTGCCTGGAGTGTCCCCGGGAGCCTCTCCTACGAGCAGTACTTC.

J is TRBJ2-7 and V is TRBV13, with 9 bases aligning to TRBD1. The CDR3 is made up of 14 amino acids. Germline CDR1 and CDR2: PRHDT and FYEKMQ (reference sequence). J gave up 3 bases and V 6 bases, and 6 bases lay outside the gene matches. The CDR3, as DNA: TGTGCCAGCAGACCCGGGACAGGGAACTACGAGCAGTACTTC. It specifies CASRPGTGNYEQYF.